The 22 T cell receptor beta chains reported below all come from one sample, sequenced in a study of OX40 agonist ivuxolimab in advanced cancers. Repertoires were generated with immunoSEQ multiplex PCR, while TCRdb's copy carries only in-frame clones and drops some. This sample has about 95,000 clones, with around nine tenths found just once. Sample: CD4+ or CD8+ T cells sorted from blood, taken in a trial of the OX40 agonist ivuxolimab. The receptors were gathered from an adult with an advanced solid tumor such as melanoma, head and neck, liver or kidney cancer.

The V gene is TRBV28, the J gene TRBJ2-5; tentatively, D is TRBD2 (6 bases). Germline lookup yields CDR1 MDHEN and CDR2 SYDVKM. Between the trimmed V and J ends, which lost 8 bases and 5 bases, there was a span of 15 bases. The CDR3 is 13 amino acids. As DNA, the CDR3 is TGTGCCAGCTCACCACTAGCCTTGGAGACCCAGTACTTC. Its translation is CASSPLALETQYF.

The CDR3 protein is CASSRIEGASGYTF. CDR3 in DNA: TGTGCCAGCAGCCGCATCGAGGGGGCGAGTGGCTACACCTTC. The chain links TRBV7-9 to TRBJ1-2; 7 bases map to TRBD1. Losses at the gene ends were 5 bases for V and 7 bases for J; bases not matched to a gene: 10. Germline lookup yields CDR1 SEHNR and CDR2 FQNEAQ (reference sequence). The CDR3 is 14 amino acids.

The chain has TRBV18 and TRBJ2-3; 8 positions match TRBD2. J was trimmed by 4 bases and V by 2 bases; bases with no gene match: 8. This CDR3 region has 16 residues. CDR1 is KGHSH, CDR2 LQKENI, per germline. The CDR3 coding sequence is TGTGCCAGCTCACCATCAGAGGCTAGCGGGCCAGATACGCAGTATTTT. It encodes CASSPSEASGPDTQYF.

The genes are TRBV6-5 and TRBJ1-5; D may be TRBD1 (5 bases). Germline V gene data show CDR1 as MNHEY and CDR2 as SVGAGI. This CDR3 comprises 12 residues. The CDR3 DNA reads TGTGCAACGGGGGATAGCAATCAGCCCCAGCATTTT. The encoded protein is CATGDSNQPQHF.

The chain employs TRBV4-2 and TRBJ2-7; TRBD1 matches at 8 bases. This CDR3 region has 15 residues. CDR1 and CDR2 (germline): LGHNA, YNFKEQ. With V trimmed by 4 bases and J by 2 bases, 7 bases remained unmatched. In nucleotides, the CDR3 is TGTGCCAGCAGCCCTCAGGGACAGGTTACCTACGAGCAGTACTTC. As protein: CASSPQGQVTYEQYF.

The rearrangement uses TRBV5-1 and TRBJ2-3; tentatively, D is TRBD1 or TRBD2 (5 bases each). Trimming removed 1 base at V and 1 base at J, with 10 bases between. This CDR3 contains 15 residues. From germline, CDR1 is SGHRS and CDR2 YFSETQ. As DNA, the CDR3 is TGCGCCAGCAGCTTGTGGGGGACCCGCACAGATACGCAGTATTTT. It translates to CASSLWGTRTDTQYF. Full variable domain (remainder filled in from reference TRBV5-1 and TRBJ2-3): KAGVTQTPRYLIKTRGQQVTLSCSPISGHRSVSWYQQTPGQGLQFLFEYFSETQRNKGNFPGRFSGRQFSNSRSEMNVSTLELGDSALYLCASSLWGTRTDTQYFGPGTRLTVL.

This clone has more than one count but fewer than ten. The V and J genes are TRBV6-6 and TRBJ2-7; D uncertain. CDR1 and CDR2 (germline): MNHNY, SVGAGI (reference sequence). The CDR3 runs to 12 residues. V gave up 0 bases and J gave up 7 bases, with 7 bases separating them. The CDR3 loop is CASSYSNGEQYF. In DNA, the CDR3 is TGTGCCAGCAGTTACTCTAACGGGGAGCAGTACTTC.

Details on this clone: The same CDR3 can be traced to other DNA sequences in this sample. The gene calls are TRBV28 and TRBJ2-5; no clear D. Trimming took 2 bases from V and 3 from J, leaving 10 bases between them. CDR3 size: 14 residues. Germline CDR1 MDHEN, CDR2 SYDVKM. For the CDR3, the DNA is TGTGCCAGCAGTTTAGTAAGGGCGGAAGAGACCCAGTACTTC. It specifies CASSLVRAEETQYF.

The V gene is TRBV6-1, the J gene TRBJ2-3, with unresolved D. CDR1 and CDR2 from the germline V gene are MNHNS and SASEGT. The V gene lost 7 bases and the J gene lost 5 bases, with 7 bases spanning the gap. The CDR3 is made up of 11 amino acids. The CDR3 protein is CASKGIDTQYF. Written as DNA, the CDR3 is TGTGCCAGCAAGGGCATAGATACGCAGTATTTT.

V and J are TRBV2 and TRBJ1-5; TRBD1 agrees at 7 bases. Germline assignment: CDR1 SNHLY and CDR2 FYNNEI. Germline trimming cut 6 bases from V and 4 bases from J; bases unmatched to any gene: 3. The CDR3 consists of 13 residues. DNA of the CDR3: TGTGCCAGCAGGGGACAGCCAAATCAGCCCCAGCATTTT. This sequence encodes CASRGQPNQPQHF.

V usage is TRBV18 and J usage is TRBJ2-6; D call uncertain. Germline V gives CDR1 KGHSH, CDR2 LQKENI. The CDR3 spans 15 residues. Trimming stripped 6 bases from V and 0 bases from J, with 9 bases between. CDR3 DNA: TGTGCCAGCTCCTCAGAAGCCTCTGGGGCCAACGTCCTGACTTTC. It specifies CASSSEASGANVLTF.

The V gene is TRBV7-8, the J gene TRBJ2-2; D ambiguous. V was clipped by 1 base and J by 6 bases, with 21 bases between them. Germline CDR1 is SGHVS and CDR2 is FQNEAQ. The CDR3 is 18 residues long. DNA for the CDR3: TGTGCCAGCAGCTTAGGATCTGTGGGTTATTTATCCCCCGGGGAGCTGTTTTTT. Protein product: CASSLGSVGYLSPGELFF.

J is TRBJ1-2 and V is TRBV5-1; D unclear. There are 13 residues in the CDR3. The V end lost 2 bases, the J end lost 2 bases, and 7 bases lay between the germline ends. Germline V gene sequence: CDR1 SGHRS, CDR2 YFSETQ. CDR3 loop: CASSFGQNYGYTF. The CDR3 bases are TGCGCCAGCAGCTTCGGTCAGAACTATGGCTACACCTTC.

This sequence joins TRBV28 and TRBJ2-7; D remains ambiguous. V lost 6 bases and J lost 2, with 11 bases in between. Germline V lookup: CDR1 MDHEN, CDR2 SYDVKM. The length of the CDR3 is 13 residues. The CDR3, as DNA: TGTGCCAGCAGCTCGACGGACCCCTACGAGCAGTACTTC. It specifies CASSSTDPYEQYF.

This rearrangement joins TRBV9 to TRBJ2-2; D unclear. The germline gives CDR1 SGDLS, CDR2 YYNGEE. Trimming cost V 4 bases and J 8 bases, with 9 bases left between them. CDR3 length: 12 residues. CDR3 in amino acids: CASSPRIGELFF. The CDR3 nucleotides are TGTGCCAGCAGCCCGCGGATAGGGGAGCTGTTTTTT.

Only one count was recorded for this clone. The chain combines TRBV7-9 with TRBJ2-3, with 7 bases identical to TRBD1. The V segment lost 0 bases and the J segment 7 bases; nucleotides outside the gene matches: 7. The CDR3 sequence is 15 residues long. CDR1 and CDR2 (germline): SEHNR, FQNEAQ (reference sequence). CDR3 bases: TGTGCCAGCAGCTTAGCCTCCACAGGGGTACATACGCAGTATTTT. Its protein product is CASSLASTGVHTQYF.

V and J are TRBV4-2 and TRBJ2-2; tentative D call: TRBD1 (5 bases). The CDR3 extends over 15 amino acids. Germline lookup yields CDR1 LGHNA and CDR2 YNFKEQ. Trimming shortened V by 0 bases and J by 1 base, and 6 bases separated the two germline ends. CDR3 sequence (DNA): TGTGCCAGCAGCCAAGATCAGGGGAACACCGGGGAGCTGTTTTTT. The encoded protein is CASSQDQGNTGELFF.

In DNA form, the CDR3 reads TGTGCCAGCAGTTCGGGACAGGGAAACGAGCCCCAGCATTTT. This gives the protein CASSSGQGNEPQHF. The V call is TRBV28, the J call TRBJ1-5; TRBD1 agrees at 9 bases. The CDR3 loop spans 14 amino acids. V was pared by 4 bases and J by 8 bases, with 6 bases of the junction left unmatched. Germline CDR1 MDHEN, CDR2 SYDVKM.

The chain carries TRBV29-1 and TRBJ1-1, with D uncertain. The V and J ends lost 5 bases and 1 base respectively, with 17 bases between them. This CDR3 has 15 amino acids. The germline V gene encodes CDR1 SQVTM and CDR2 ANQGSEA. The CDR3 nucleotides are TGCAGCGTTACCCTATACACCTCTAAGAACACTGAAGCTTTCTTT. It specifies CSVTLYTSKNTEAFF.

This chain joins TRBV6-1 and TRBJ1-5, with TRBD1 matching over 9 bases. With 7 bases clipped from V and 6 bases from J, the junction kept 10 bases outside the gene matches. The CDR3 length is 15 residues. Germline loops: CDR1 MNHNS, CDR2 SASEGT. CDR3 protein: CASTLAGTGTQPQHF. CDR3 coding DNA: TGTGCCAGCACTCTAGCCGGGACAGGGACTCAGCCCCAGCATTTT.

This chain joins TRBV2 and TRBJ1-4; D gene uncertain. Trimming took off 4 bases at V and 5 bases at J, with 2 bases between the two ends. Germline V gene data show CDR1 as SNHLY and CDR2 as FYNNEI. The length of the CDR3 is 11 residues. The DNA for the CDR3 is TGTGCCAGCAGTGGGAATGAAAAACTGTTTTTT. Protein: CASSGNEKLFF. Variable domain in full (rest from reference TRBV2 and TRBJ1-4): EPEVTQTPSHQVTQMGQEVILRCVPISNHLYFYWYRQILGQKVEFLVSFYNNEISEKSEIFDDQFSVERPDGSNFTLKIRSTKLEDSAMYFCASSGNEKLFFGSGTQLSVL.

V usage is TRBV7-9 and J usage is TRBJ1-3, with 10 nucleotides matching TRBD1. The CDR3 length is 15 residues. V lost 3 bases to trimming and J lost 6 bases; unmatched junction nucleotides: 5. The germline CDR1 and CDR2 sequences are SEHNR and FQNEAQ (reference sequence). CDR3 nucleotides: TGTGCCAGCAGCTTGGGACAGGGGAAGGAAAACACCATATATTTT. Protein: CASSLGQGKENTIYF.